The text below deals with one T cell receptor beta chain. The antigen is unknown. This entry comes from a study of shared clonotypes between healthy human individuals. Background on the study: Used for every donor were three CD4 naive, three CD4 memory, two CD8 naive and one CD8 memory plate.

Sequencing used immunoSEQ multiplex PCR; TCRdb keeps in-frame clones, though not all of them. The repertoire holds more than 200,000 clones, with 65% as singletons. The CDR3 extends over 14 amino acids. V was shortened by 5 bases and J by 1 base, with 11 bases between the two germline ends. CDR1 SEHNR and CDR2 FQNEAQ come from the germline V gene (reference sequence). Study-level results: Unshared clonotypes carried lower generation probabilities than those common to all four donors.

The chain joins TRBV7-9 to TRBJ1-2; D not certain. The specimen was memory CD4+ T cells sorted from blood. As for subset: CD45RA-negative fraction. The TCR sequence derives from a man aged 25-40 years in good health. CDR3 sequence (DNA): TGTGCCAGCAGCCCGTGGAGGATTAACTATGGCTACACCTTC. Its protein is CASSPWRINYGYTF. Filled out from reference TRBV7-9 and TRBJ1-2, the complete variable domain reads DTGVSQNPRHKITKRGQNVTFRCDPISEHNRLYWYRQTLGQGPEFLTYFQNEAQLEKSRLLSDRFSAERPKGSFSTLEIQRTEQGDSAMYLCASSPWRINYGYTFGSGTRLTVV.